The rows below give T cell receptor beta chains drawn from one sample of a study of CD8 T cells in Susac syndrome. Each CDR3 protein is one row after TCRdb ran MiXCR on the immunoSEQ multiplex PCR reads. This table has about 160,000 distinct CDR3 sequences, about 91% appearing once. The sample was CD4+ T cells from PBMCs. The receptors were gathered from a human donor in good health. Each CDR3 is given with its conserved first and last residue. The order of the fields is J gene, D gene, clone size, V gene, CDR3 protein, CDR3 DNA. A D gene is named only where the DNA matches it firmly. Some rows have no size entry. The others give once, few or many, or a class for an expanded clone.

TRBJ2-3 | - | - | TRBV5-1 | CASSLRSGTHTDTQYF | TGCGCCAGCAGCTTGAGATCGGGGACCCACACAGATACGCAGTATTTT
TRBJ2-1 | - | - | TRBV24-1 | CATTGQRYNEQFF | TGTGCCACCACGGGACAAAGGTACAATGAGCAGTTCTTC
TRBJ1-5 | TRBD1 | few | TRBV20-1 | CSARDRGQPQHF | TGCAGTGCTCGGGACAGAGGGCAGCCCCAGCATTTT
TRBJ2-4 | - | - | TRBV7-2 | CASSLSTMTDIQYF | TGTGCCAGCAGCCTATCAACAATGACGGACATTCAGTACTTC
TRBJ2-1 | - | - | TRBV7-9 | CASSSRPVYNEQFF | TGTGCCAGCAGCTCCAGGCCGGTTTACAATGAGCAGTTCTTC
TRBJ1-4 | - | - | TRBV20-1 | CSASLGAPNEKLFF | TGCAGTGCTAGTTTGGGGGCACCTAATGAAAAACTGTTTTTT
TRBJ2-1 | TRBD2 | once | TRBV4-2 | CASSQVTSGRSRVGNEQFF | TGTGCCAGCAGCCAGGTGACTAGCGGGAGATCGAGGGTAGGCAATGAGCAGTTCTTC
TRBJ1-1 | - | - | TRBV3-1 | CASSQGRNTEAFF | TGTGCCAGCAGCCAAGGGCGGAACACTGAAGCTTTCTTT
TRBJ2-6 | - | - | TRBV10-3 | CAISSPSRGLSSGANVLTF | TGTGCCATCAGTTCCCCCAGCAGGGGCCTTAGCTCTGGGGCCAACGTCCTGACTTTC
TRBJ1-5 | TRBD1 | - | TRBV29-1 | CSVGEGANQPQHF | TGCAGCGTTGGTGAGGGGGCGAATCAGCCCCAGCATTTT
TRBJ2-1 | - | - | TRBV6-2/TRBV6-3 | CASNGAYNEQFF | TGTGCCAGCAATGGGGCTTACAATGAGCAGTTCTTC
TRBJ2-7 | TRBD1 | - | TRBV20-1 | CSASRQGAYEQYF | TGCAGTGCTAGCCGACAGGGGGCCTACGAGCAGTACTTC
TRBJ1-1 | - | - | TRBV19 | CASSMWTALNTEAFF | TGTGCCAGTAGTATGTGGACAGCACTGAACACTGAAGCTTTCTTT
TRBJ2-5 | - | - | TRBV7-4 | CASSGGAEQTQYF | TGTGCCAGCAGCGGGGGGGCCGAACAGACCCAGTACTTC
TRBJ1-1 | - | - | TRBV6-2/TRBV6-3 | CASRNTGWVTEAFF | TGTGCCAGCAGGAATACAGGGTGGGTCACTGAAGCTTTCTTT
TRBJ2-7 | TRBD1 | once | TRBV6-1 | CATWPQDRASEQYF | TGTGCCACCTGGCCCCAGGACAGGGCGAGCGAGCAGTACTTC
TRBJ2-5 | - | - | TRBV28 | CASSLASEETQYF | TGTGCCAGCAGTTTGGCGTCAGAAGAGACCCAGTACTTC
TRBJ2-7 | - | - | TRBV7-9 | CASVRSGTTNEQYF | TGTGCCAGCGTCCGTTCCGGGACCACAAACGAGCAGTACTTC
TRBJ2-1 | TRBD2 | - | TRBV28 | CASSQSSGREGNEQFF | TGTGCCAGCAGCCAGTCTAGCGGCAGAGAAGGCAATGAGCAGTTCTTC
TRBJ1-5 | - | - | TRBV7-2 | CASSLRGGTNQPQHF | TGTGCCAGCAGCTTGCGGGGGGGAACGAATCAGCCCCAGCATTTT
TRBJ2-7 | - | - | TRBV4-3 | CASSQDRAQTYEQYF | TGCGCCAGCAGCCAAGATCGGGCGCAGACCTACGAGCAGTACTTC
TRBJ2-1 | - | - | TRBV27 | CASSSGLLGRNEQFF | TGTGCCAGCAGTTCGGGACTTCTAGGTCGGAATGAGCAGTTCTTC
TRBJ2-5 | TRBD2 | - | TRBV7-7 | CASSPGLAGPQETQYF | TGTGCCAGCAGCCCGGGACTAGCGGGTCCACAAGAGACCCAGTACTTC
TRBJ2-3 | TRBD2 | - | TRBV2 | CASSPRTSGADTQYF | TGTGCCAGCAGCCCTAGGACTAGCGGGGCAGATACGCAGTATTTT
TRBJ1-5 | TRBD1 | - | TRBV3-1 | CASSQEGDRGINQPQHF | TGTGCCAGCAGCCAAGAGGGGGACAGGGGCATAAATCAGCCCCAGCATTTT
TRBJ2-7 | TRBD1 | - | TRBV5-1 | CASSLGRTGSYEQYF | TGCGCCAGCAGCTTGGGTCGGACAGGTTCCTACGAGCAGTACTTC
TRBJ2-7 | TRBD2 | - | TRBV19 | CASSPSGSLSYEQYF | TGTGCCAGTAGTCCTAGCGGGAGCCTCTCCTACGAGCAGTACTTC
TRBJ2-7 | TRBD2 | - | TRBV11-2 | CASSLAAGISSYEQYF | TGTGCCAGCAGCTTAGCAGCGGGGATCAGCTCCTACGAGCAGTACTTC
TRBJ1-5 | - | - | TRBV27 | CASSLNNNQPQHF | TGTGCCAGCAGTTTAAACAACAATCAGCCCCAGCATTTT
TRBJ2-5 | - | - | TRBV28 | CASSRQSETQYF | TGTGCCAGCAGTCGACAGTCAGAGACCCAGTACTTC
TRBJ1-6 | - | - | TRBV9 | CASSAIPFNNSPLHF | TGTGCCAGCAGCGCCATACCGTTTAATAATTCACCCCTCCACTTT
TRBJ2-1 | - | once | TRBV12-3/TRBV12-4 | CASSADSAYNEQFF | TGTGCCAGCAGTGCGGACTCAGCTTACAATGAGCAGTTCTTC
TRBJ2-7 | TRBD1 | once | TRBV3-1 | CASRQGGSYEQYF | TGTGCCAGCCGACAGGGTGGGTCCTACGAGCAGTACTTC
TRBJ1-1 | - | - | TRBV2 | CASSEMGTGGREAFF | TGTGCCAGCAGTGAAATGGGCACGGGGGGCCGTGAAGCTTTCTTT
TRBJ2-1 | - | - | TRBV7-9 | CASSLPAGRSYNEQFF | TGTGCCAGCAGCTTACCAGCAGGGCGCTCCTACAATGAGCAGTTCTTC
TRBJ1-1 | - | - | TRBV2 | CASSSLGPTEAFF | TGTGCCAGCAGCTCGTTGGGGCCCACTGAAGCTTTCTTT
TRBJ2-4 | - | - | TRBV7-2 | CASSLRGPLNIQYF | TGTGCCAGCAGCCTGAGGGGTCCACTAAACATTCAGTACTTC
TRBJ2-7 | TRBD1 | - | TRBV6-5 | CASSYFGTGAFEQYF | TGTGCCAGCAGTTACTTCGGGACAGGTGCTTTCGAGCAGTACTTC
TRBJ2-3 | TRBD2 | - | TRBV6-4 | CASSNSAGGTDTQYF | TGTGCCAGCAGTAATTCCGCGGGAGGGACAGATACGCAGTATTTT
TRBJ1-4 | - | - | TRBV5-1 | CASSYDIGGEKLFF | TGCGCCAGCAGCTACGACATTGGAGGGGAAAAACTGTTTTTT
TRBJ1-3 | - | - | TRBV2 | CASSQDVSGNTIYF | TGTGCCAGCAGTCAGGACGTCTCTGGAAACACCATATATTTT
TRBJ2-7 | - | - | TRBV30 | CAWSDPASSVHF | TGTGCCTGGAGTGACCCGGCCTCTTCCGTGCACTTC
TRBJ2-7 | TRBD2 | - | TRBV5-1 | CASSLGLAGVWGADEQYF | TGCGCCAGCAGCCTGGGACTAGCGGGAGTCTGGGGGGCGGACGAGCAGTACTTC
TRBJ2-5 | - | - | TRBV7-9 | CASSLLGVDQETQYF | TGTGCCAGCAGCTTACTCGGAGTGGACCAAGAGACCCAGTACTTC
TRBJ1-3 | - | - | TRBV7-9 | CASSLGQFISGNTIYF | TGTGCCAGCAGCTTAGGGCAGTTCATCTCTGGAAACACCATATATTTT
TRBJ2-7 | - | - | TRBV6-5 | CASSYRDKVEQYF | TGTGCCAGCAGTTACCGCGACAAGGTCGAGCAGTACTTC
TRBJ1-3 | - | - | TRBV20-1 | CSARDSLLTGNTIYF | TGCAGTGCTAGAGATTCGCTACTGACTGGAAACACCATATATTTT
TRBJ1-2 | TRBD1 | - | TRBV12-3/TRBV12-4 | CASIDGTAYGYTF | TGTGCCAGCATAGATGGGACAGCCTATGGCTACACCTTC
TRBJ2-7 | - | - | TRBV28 | CASSGPLREQYF | TGTGCCAGCAGCGGACCTCTAAGGGAGCAGTACTTC
TRBJ2-1 | TRBD1 | - | TRBV7-9 | CASSSGTGDYNEQFF | TGTGCCAGCAGCTCCGGGACAGGGGATTACAATGAGCAGTTCTTC
TRBJ2-7 | - | - | TRBV29-1 | CSVEDRNYEQYF | TGCAGCGTTGAAGACCGGAACTACGAGCAGTACTTC
TRBJ2-3 | TRBD1 | once | TRBV5-4 | CASSPRGQQDTQYF | TGTGCCAGCAGCCCCAGGGGGCAGCAAGATACGCAGTATTTT
TRBJ2-1 | TRBD2 | once | TRBV5-4 | CASSDTSGTYNEQFF | TGTGCCAGCAGCGACACTAGCGGAACCTACAATGAGCAGTTCTTC
TRBJ2-7 | - | - | TRBV7-2 | CASRNGANEQYF | TGTGCCAGCAGGAATGGGGCCAACGAGCAGTACTTC
TRBJ2-5 | - | - | TRBV29-1 | CSVESGGETQYF | TGCAGCGTTGAATCGGGCGGAGAGACCCAGTACTTC